This entry describes one T cell receptor beta chain. This specimen comes from a study of T cell changes during pregnancy in multiple sclerosis. The repertoire was sequenced with immunoSEQ multiplex PCR; TCRdb's copy has only in-frame clones and lacks some. This table holds approximately 70,000 clones, roughly 94% found once. Germline V gene sequence: CDR1 MGHDK, CDR2 SYGVNS. The CDR3 loop spans 13 amino acids. V was clipped by 7 bases and J by 2 bases; unmatched bases: 5. The V gene is TRBV25-1, the J gene TRBJ2-7, with 7 bases fitting TRBD1. This receptor was taken from a female donor in good health, enrolled as a control in a pregnancy study. This material consisted of peripheral blood, taken in the second trimester of pregnancy. The CDR3 nucleotides read TGTGCCAGCACCCGGGACAGTACCTACGAGCAGTACTTC. Translating it yields CASTRDSTYEQYF.